Shown below are 15 T cell receptor beta chains from a single sample sequenced in a study of T-cell reconstitution after alpha-beta-depleted transplantation in children. TCRbeta library construction was performed incorporating unique molecular identifiers. TCRdb itself ran the PCR reads through MiXCR, one entry per CDR3 protein. The sample records some 600,000 distinct CDR3 sequences, roughly 13% being singletons. Sequenced here: PBMCs, mostly from graft donor cells, sampled 360 days after TCRalphabeta/CD19-depleted stem cell transplant. These receptors came from a male patient younger than 18 who had a stem cell transplant for acute myeloid leukemia, so the T cells may come from the graft donor.

This clonotype was detected many times. The chain carries TRBV6-1 and TRBJ2-1; the match to TRBD1 covers 10 bases. The J segment lost 0 bases and the V segment lost 6 bases, leaving 5 bases of the junction unmatched. This CDR3 spans 16 amino acids. CDR1 is MNHNS, CDR2 SASEGT, per germline. The CDR3 reads CASREGQGRSYNEQFF. The CDR3 DNA reads TGTGCCAGCAGAGAGGGACAGGGGCGCTCCTACAATGAGCAGTTCTTC.

The genes are TRBV10-3 and TRBJ2-7; 10 bases fit TRBD1. The junction had 1 base not matched to a gene; V was cut back by 5 bases and J by 3 bases. The germline gives CDR1 ENHRY, CDR2 SYGVKD. The CDR3 runs 13 residues. Written as DNA, the CDR3 is TGTGCCATCAGTAGGACAGGGGGCTACGAGCAGTACTTC. It translates to CAISRTGGYEQYF.

This clonotype was seen a single time. The chain joins TRBV7-2 to TRBJ1-5; 7 nucleotides agree with TRBD1. The germline V gene encodes CDR1 SGHTA and CDR2 FQGNSA. The J segment lost 2 bases and the V segment lost 0 bases, leaving 1 base of the junction unmatched. The length of the CDR3 is 15 residues. CDR3 bases: TGTGCCAGCAGCTTAGCGACAGGGCGCAATCAGCCCCAGCATTTT. This sequence encodes CASSLATGRNQPQHF.

This clonotype was counted only a few times. The chain employs TRBV20-1 and TRBJ2-1; 12 nucleotides line up with TRBD2. V lost 6 bases to trimming and J lost 3 bases; unmatched junction nucleotides: 12. The V gene's germline CDR1 is DFQATT and CDR2 SNEGSKA (reference sequence). The CDR3 consists of 17 residues. The CDR3 DNA sequence: TGCAGTGCGGCATGGCTAGCGGGAGGGCGAGGCTACAATGAGCAGTTCTTC. This translates into CSAAWLAGGRGYNEQFF.

This clonotype has only a few counts. This chain links TRBV24-1 with TRBJ2-5; D remains ambiguous. Germline V gene lookup returns CDR1 KGHDR and CDR2 SFDVKD. V dropped 5 bases and J dropped 3 bases, with 6 bases sitting between them. This CDR3 spans 12 amino acids. CDR3 in amino acids: CATSVGKETQYF. CDR3 nucleotide sequence: TGTGCCACCAGTGTGGGTAAAGAGACCCAGTACTTC.

At least ten counts were recorded for this clonotype. The chain combines TRBV12-3 or TRBV12-4 with TRBJ2-1; weak D call: TRBD2 (6 bases). The V gene lost 6 bases and the J gene lost 8 bases, with 20 bases spanning the gap. The CDR3 is made up of 15 amino acids. CDR3 nucleotides: TGTGCCAGCAGGGAGGGGCTAGCGCTGTGGGATGAGCAGTTCTTC. It translates to CASREGLALWDEQFF.

This clonotype was seen ten or more times. The rearrangement joins TRBV12-3 or TRBV12-4 to TRBJ2-1, with D tentatively TRBD1 or TRBD2 (5 bases each). The CDR3 runs 14 residues. The germline V and J ends were trimmed by 6 bases and 7 bases, with 16 bases remaining between them. The CDR3 loop reads CASRTGTLGNEQFF. CDR3 bases: TGTGCCAGCAGGACCGGGACCTTGGGAAATGAGCAGTTCTTC.

This clonotype was picked up a small number of times. The chain uses TRBV20-1 and TRBJ2-3; D call uncertain. The CDR3 loop spans 12 amino acids. The germline V and J ends were trimmed by 6 bases and 2 bases, with 9 bases remaining between them. CDR1 and CDR2 (germline): DFQATT, SNEGSKA (reference sequence). As DNA, the CDR3 is TGCAGTGCCAGATACCCCACAGATACGCAGTATTTT. Translated, it gives CSARYPTDTQYF.

This clonotype was observed a few times. The chain links TRBV12-5 to TRBJ2-2; no firm D call. CDR3 length equals 12 residues. Germline V gene lookup returns CDR1 LGHNT and CDR2 FRNRAP. The germline V and J ends were trimmed by 2 bases and 2 bases, with 0 bases remaining between them. Here the CDR3 reads CASGLNTGELFF. In nucleotides, the CDR3 is TGTGCTAGTGGTTTGAACACCGGGGAGCTGTTTTTT. The entire variable domain, with the rest obtained from reference TRBV12-5 and TRBJ2-2, is as follows: DARVTQTPRHKVTEMGQEVTMRCQPILGHNTVFWYRQTMMQGLELLAYFRNRAPLDDSGMPKDRFSAEMPDATLATLKIQPSEPRDSAVYFCASGLNTGELFFGEGSRLTVL.

This clonotype came up many times. The V and J genes are TRBV6-1 and TRBJ1-1; D is ambiguous. Germline lookup yields CDR1 MNHNS and CDR2 SASEGT. The CDR3 loop spans 14 amino acids. The ends were cut back, 3 bases at V and 1 base at J, with 9 bases in the middle. The CDR3 is CASSDHAPNTEAFF. CDR3 DNA: TGTGCCAGCAGTGACCATGCCCCGAACACTGAAGCTTTCTTT.

This clonotype was counted between two and nine times. The V call is TRBV2, the J call TRBJ2-1; D is ambiguous. This CDR3 has 13 residues. V was trimmed by 7 bases and J by 5 bases, leaving 12 bases between them. CDR1 and CDR2 (germline): SNHLY, FYNNEI. CDR3: CASNRLPNNEQFF. Written as DNA, the CDR3 is TGTGCCAGCAACCGGCTACCAAACAATGAGCAGTTCTTC.

This chain links TRBV11-2 with TRBJ2-7; possibly TRBD2 for D (5 bases). In germline, CDR1 is SGHAT, CDR2 FQNNGV. Trimming removed 6 bases at V and 0 bases at J, with 18 bases between. The CDR3 has 16 amino acids. CDR3 region: CASREGASWSSYEQYF. The DNA of the CDR3 is TGTGCCAGCAGGGAAGGTGCTAGCTGGAGCTCCTACGAGCAGTACTTC.

The gene calls are TRBV6-2 or TRBV6-3 and TRBJ2-7, with D tentatively TRBD1 or TRBD2 (6 bases each). CDR3 length equals 13 residues. The V end was cut by 10 bases, the J end by 1 base, with 14 bases between. The germline V gene encodes CDR1 MNHEY and CDR2 SVGEGT. CDR3 coding DNA: TGTGCCACCCTGGAGGGGGTATCCTACGAGCAGTACTTC. Translated, it gives CATLEGVSYEQYF.

The chain combines TRBV9 with TRBJ1-2, with 7 nucleotides matching TRBD1. The CDR3 loop spans 15 amino acids. With 3 bases clipped from V and 4 bases from J, the junction kept 9 bases outside the gene matches. Germline V gene lookup returns CDR1 SGDLS and CDR2 YYNGEE. The DNA for the CDR3 is TGTGCCAGCAGCGAGGCCCCCCGGGACAGCTATGGCTACACCTTC. Translating it yields CASSEAPRDSYGYTF.

This clonotype came up a few times. The chain is built from TRBV4-2 and TRBJ2-1; TRBD2 is a possible D gene (6 bases). V lost 0 bases to trimming and J lost 8 bases, with 17 bases between them. Per the germline V gene, CDR1 is LGHNA and CDR2 is YNFKEQ. This CDR3 contains 16 residues. This chain's CDR3 is CASSQDVRDVADEQFF. The CDR3 DNA follows: TGTGCCAGCAGCCAAGACGTGCGGGATGTCGCAGATGAGCAGTTCTTC.